Shown below are 23 T cell receptor beta chains from a single sample sequenced in a study of cytomegalovirus exposure and HLA in healthy donors. PCR primers comprised 60 Vbeta and 13 Jbeta primers. Assay: immunoSEQ multiplex PCR; the TCRdb copy retains only in-frame clones and omits some. The table has some 150,000 clones, roughly 80% seen once. Sequencing was done on a sample of PBMCs. These receptors were obtained from a woman in her thirties in good health and CMV-seronegative.

The chain links TRBV6-1 to TRBJ1-1, with D unclear. CDR1 MNHNS and CDR2 SASEGT come from the germline V gene. Trimming left V 0 bases short and J 7 bases short, with 12 bases between. The CDR3 extends over 14 amino acids. CDR3 in DNA: TGTGCCAGCAGTGAAGCACGGGGTTTGTTTGAAGCTTTCTTT. This codes for CASSEARGLFEAFF.

This clone was seen only a few times. This rearrangement joins TRBV6-5 to TRBJ2-1; 9 bases match TRBD2. The CDR3 contains 15 residues. V shed 5 bases and J 8 bases; nucleotides not matched to a gene: 10. Germline V gives CDR1 MNHEY, CDR2 SVGAGI. CDR3 sequence: CASSGQAGGADEQFF. CDR3 in DNA: TGTGCCAGCAGTGGACAAGCGGGGGGAGCGGATGAGCAGTTCTTC.

The chain recombines TRBV7-2 with TRBJ2-7; a possible D gene is TRBD2 (6 bases). CDR3 length: 15 residues. Germline CDR1 SGHTA, CDR2 FQGNSA. Deletions cut 8 bases from V and 1 base from J, with 18 bases between. The CDR3 DNA sequence: TGTGCCAGCCACCAACATGATGGGGGGTCCTACGAGCAGTACTTC. Protein: CASHQHDGGSYEQYF.

The chain employs TRBV19 and TRBJ2-1; TRBD2 matches at 7 bases. Germline V gives CDR1 LNHDA, CDR2 SQIVND (reference sequence). J lost 3 bases, V lost 4 bases, and 9 bases had no gene match. The CDR3 totals 16 residues. CDR3 protein: CASSRGEASGYNEQFF. The CDR3 nucleotides read TGTGCCAGTAGTAGGGGTGAGGCTAGCGGCTACAATGAGCAGTTCTTC.

The chain uses TRBV7-8 and TRBJ2-5; 7 positions match TRBD2. The CDR3 covers 14 residues. Germline loops: CDR1 SGHVS, CDR2 FQNEAQ. After removal of 3 bases from V and 6 bases from J, the junction contained 7 bases not matched to a gene. CDR3 loop: CASSFEGLQKTQYF. In nucleotides, the CDR3 is TGTGCCAGCAGCTTCGAGGGACTACAAAAGACCCAGTACTTC.

This chain connects TRBV6-5 to TRBJ2-1; possibly TRBD2 for D (7 bases). Trimming removed 7 bases at V and 8 bases at J, with 18 bases between. CDR1 and CDR2 from the germline V gene are MNHEY and SVGAGI. The CDR3 runs to 14 residues. CDR3 amino acids: CASKNGKGGHEQFF. The CDR3 DNA follows: TGTGCCAGCAAAAACGGGAAGGGGGGGCATGAGCAGTTCTTC.

The chain combines TRBV5-8 with TRBJ2-5; maybe TRBD2 (6 bases). The CDR3 loop spans 14 amino acids. The germline V gene has CDR1 SGHTS and CDR2 YDEGEE. The ends were cut back, 7 bases at V and 4 bases at J, with 17 bases in the middle. CDR3 sequence reads: CASGSLAKLETQYF. In DNA, the CDR3 is TGTGCCAGCGGCTCCCTAGCGAAGCTAGAGACCCAGTACTTC.

The rearrangement joins TRBV11-2 to TRBJ2-3; 8 bases fit TRBD2. The junction had 9 bases not matched to a gene; V was cut back by 5 bases and J by 2 bases. This CDR3 comprises 16 residues. Germline V gene sequence: CDR1 SGHAT, CDR2 FQNNGV. The CDR3 nucleotides read TGTGCCAGCAGCCCCAGGACTAGCCTATCCACAGATACGCAGTATTTT. Residues: CASSPRTSLSTDTQYF.

The chain employs TRBV2 and TRBJ1-6; no definite D call. The CDR3 is 13 amino acids. Germline V gives CDR1 SNHLY, CDR2 FYNNEI. V lost 2 bases, J lost 12 bases, and 11 bases lay in between. The CDR3 region has the DNA TGTGCCAGCAGTGAAATGGGAGTGGAACCCCTCCACTTT. Its translation: CASSEMGVEPLHF. Full variable domain (rest looked up from reference TRBV2 and TRBJ1-6): EPEVTQTPSHQVTQMGQEVILRCVPISNHLYFYWYRQILGQKVEFLVSFYNNEISEKSEIFDDQFSVERPDGSNFTLKIRSTKLEDSAMYFCASSEMGVEPLHFGNGTRLTVT.

The chain links TRBV7-3 to TRBJ2-7; 7 positions match TRBD2. In germline, CDR1 is SGHTA, CDR2 FQGTGA. The CDR3 is 18 residues long. After removal of 1 base from V and 0 bases from J, the junction contained 12 bases not matched to a gene. The CDR3 sequence is CASSLRPGGQEASYEQYF. The CDR3 region has the DNA TGTGCCAGCAGCTTAAGGCCGGGGGGTCAGGAGGCCTCCTACGAGCAGTACTTC.

This rearrangement joins TRBV11-2 to TRBJ2-2; 14 bases match TRBD2. Trimming cost V 5 bases and J 7 bases; bases outside gene matches: 6. This CDR3 region has 16 residues. Per the germline V gene, CDR1 is SGHAT and CDR2 is FQNNGV. The CDR3 coding sequence is TGTGCCAGCAGCCCAGGGACTAGCGGGAGTAGCGGGGAGCTGTTTTTT. It translates to CASSPGTSGSSGELFF.

The chain joins TRBV19 to TRBJ2-7, with 12 positions matching TRBD2. CDR3 length: 15 residues. Germline values: CDR1 LNHDA, CDR2 SQIVND (reference sequence). V lost 3 bases and J lost 3; bases outside the gene matches: 3. In DNA, the CDR3 is TGTGCCAGTAGTATCCTAGCGGGAGGGCACTACGAGCAGTACTTC. Its translation: CASSILAGGHYEQYF.

The V and J genes are TRBV5-1 and TRBJ2-1, with D possibly matching TRBD2 (6 bases). The V end lost 4 bases, the J end lost 1 base, and 9 bases lay between the germline ends. This CDR3 has 14 amino acids. Germline CDR1 and CDR2: SGHRS and YFSETQ. The CDR3 DNA reads as TGCGCCAGCAGCCTAGGGACTTCCTACAATGAGCAGTTCTTC. Protein: CASSLGTSYNEQFF.

The rearrangement links TRBV7-3 to TRBJ2-5, with D tentatively TRBD2 (6 bases). The CDR3 contains 16 residues. Trimming left V 1 base short and J 5 bases short, with 17 bases between. Germline lookup yields CDR1 SGHTA and CDR2 FQGTGA. CDR3 sequence (DNA): TGTGCCAGCAGCTTAAATGGGGGAGGCCCCCGGGAGACCCAGTACTTC. This gives the protein CASSLNGGGPRETQYF.

The chain is built from TRBV10-3 and TRBJ2-5; 8 bases are a match to TRBD1. Germline lookup yields CDR1 ENHRY and CDR2 SYGVKD. V lost 0 bases to trimming and J lost 5 bases; unmatched junction nucleotides: 8. The CDR3 consists of 16 residues. The CDR3 DNA sequence: TGTGCCATCAGTGAGTCATTGGGGACAGGCGTCGAGACCCAGTACTTC. Translated, it gives CAISESLGTGVETQYF.

The chain links TRBV6-1 to TRBJ1-2, with D unclear. The CDR3 is made up of 11 amino acids. Per the germline V gene, CDR1 is MNHNS and CDR2 is SASEGT. CDR3 amino acids: CGCRRDYGYTF. The CDR3 DNA reads as TGTGGCTGTAGGCGGGACTATGGCTACACCTTC.

The rearrangement joins TRBV30 to TRBJ2-5, with 11 bases fitting TRBD2. Gene TRBJ2-7 matches the end of the DNA better, so the J call may be wrong. This CDR3 contains 15 residues. Germline-derived CDR1 and CDR2 are GTSNPN and SVGIG (reference sequence). This CDR3 is CAWNPQRLAGYEQYF. The CDR3, as DNA: TGTGCCTGGAATCCCCAACGACTAGCGGGGTACGAGCAGTACTTC.

This rearrangement joins TRBV2 to TRBJ2-7, with TRBD2 matching over 13 bases. The CDR3 sequence is 14 residues long. Germline lookup yields CDR1 SNHLY and CDR2 FYNNEI. The J segment lost 5 bases and the V segment lost 7 bases, leaving 5 bases of the junction unmatched. DNA for the CDR3: TGTGCCAGCACACTAGCGGGAGGGCCAAACGAGCAGTACTTC. Residues: CASTLAGGPNEQYF.

The chain couples TRBV7-3 to TRBJ2-5, with D perhaps TRBD2 (7 bases). Trimming took 0 bases from V and 5 from J, leaving 13 bases between them. From germline, CDR1 is SGHTA and CDR2 FQGTGA. The length of the CDR3 is 15 residues. In DNA form, the CDR3 reads TGTGCCAGCAGCTTAACCGGGGGGCTAGCTGAGACCCAGTACTTC. Its protein product is CASSLTGGLAETQYF.

V gene TRBV15 combines with J gene TRBJ2-1; TRBD2 matches 12 bases. Germline V CDR1 and CDR2: LNHNV, YYDKDF (reference sequence). This CDR3 contains 16 residues. With 1 base clipped from V and 10 bases from J, the junction kept 8 bases outside the gene matches. The CDR3 nucleotides are TGTGCCACCAGCAGAGGTTGGACTAGCGGGATTTTCGAGCAGTTCTTC. Its translation: CATSRGWTSGIFEQFF.

This clone was detected only once. The genes are TRBV4-1 and TRBJ2-7; 8 bases map to TRBD1. With 5 bases clipped from V and 3 bases from J, the junction kept 6 bases outside the gene matches. This CDR3 is 14 amino acids long. The germline V gene has CDR1 MGHRA and CDR2 YSYEKL. The CDR3 reads CASSSGTGDYEQYF. For the CDR3, the DNA is TGCGCCAGCAGCTCCGGGACAGGAGACTACGAGCAGTACTTC.

This clone was detected only once. This rearrangement joins TRBV6-4 to TRBJ2-2, with 7 bases matching TRBD2. CDR1 and CDR2 (germline): MRHNA, SNTAGT. V shed 9 bases and J 2 bases; nucleotides not matched to a gene: 6. This CDR3 comprises 14 residues. The CDR3 sequence: CASRRTRNTGELFF. The DNA of the CDR3 is TGTGCCAGTAGAAGGACTAGAAACACCGGGGAGCTGTTTTTT.

This clone was observed a few times. Here the CDR3 DNA reads TGTGCCATCAGTGAGTTCGGGGATGTTGTCACTGAAGCTTTCTTT. Protein sequence: CAISEFGDVVTEAFF. This sequence joins TRBV10-3 and TRBJ1-1; D gene ambiguous. Germline V gene data show CDR1 as ENHRY and CDR2 as SYGVKD. The CDR3 length is 15 residues. V was shortened by 1 base and J by 4 bases, with 13 bases between the two germline ends.